This T cell receptor (beta chain) emerged from a study of blood T cell repertoires in COVID-19. Study summary: Acute-phase and convalescent COVID-19 samples originated in the United States, Italy and Spain. Sample material is recorded as cDNA or gDNA derived from T cells, B-cell-depleted T cells, or PBMCs.

The length of the CDR3 is 14 residues. CDR1 SGHNT and CDR2 YYREEE come from the germline V gene (reference sequence). V was clipped by 0 bases and J by 10 bases, with 14 bases between them. In the study's own analysis: Counts of nucleated cells, estimated from reference gene primer amplification, were obtained. Generated by immunoSEQ multiplex PCR, the TCRdb table keeps only in-frame clones and is missing some. V, J and clone size reflect that table, while D and trimming were determined from the DNA. The sample holds about 26,000 clones, approximately 87% seen once. The sequenced sample was peripheral blood. The chain joins TRBV5-4 to TRBJ1-5, with TRBD1 as a possible D gene (5 bases). This TCR derives from a human donor in a cohort sampled during active COVID-19. DNA of the CDR3: TGTGCCAGCAGCTTGGGGGGGGTTCTCAGCCCCCAGCATTTT. Encoded protein: CASSLGGVLSPQHF.